Presented here are 8 T cell receptor beta chains from one specimen sequenced in a study of OX40 agonist ivuxolimab in advanced cancers. The data were produced by immunoSEQ multiplex PCR, yet TCRdb's version contains in-frame clones alone and is incomplete. The table lists around 60,000 clones, 89% of them singletons, with around 12% in the top ten. This specimen consisted of CD4+ or CD8+ T cells sorted from blood, obtained in a trial of the OX40 agonist ivuxolimab. The receptors stem from an adult with an advanced solid tumor such as melanoma, head and neck, liver or kidney cancer.

The CDR3 reads CAISEGQMNTEAFF. CDR3 nucleotides: TGTGCCATCAGTGAGGGTCAGATGAACACTGAAGCTTTCTTT. The chain recombines TRBV10-3 with TRBJ1-1; D remains unclear. The V gene's germline CDR1 is ENHRY and CDR2 SYGVKD. The CDR3 contains 14 residues. V was pared by 2 bases and J by 0 bases, with 7 bases between.

The chain has TRBV13 and TRBJ2-5, with a weak D call TRBD1 (5 bases). The DNA end is a closer match to TRBJ2-7, so the J assignment may be wrong. The CDR3 totals 14 residues. Germline V CDR1 and CDR2: PRHDT, FYEKMQ (reference sequence). The CDR3 spells CASSLVQASYEQYF. For the CDR3, the DNA is TGTGCCAGCAGCTTAGTACAGGCGTCGTACGAGCAGTACTTC.

The chain's CDR3 is CASSRWAGLQETQYF. The CDR3 region has the DNA TGTGCCAGTAGTAGGTGGGCGGGCTTACAAGAGACCCAGTACTTC. The chain is built from TRBV19 and TRBJ2-5, with D perhaps matching TRBD2 (5 bases). The CDR3 consists of 15 residues. V was cut by 4 bases and J by 2 bases, with 14 bases left in between. The germline V gene encodes CDR1 LNHDA and CDR2 SQIVND (reference sequence).

V usage is TRBV9 and J usage is TRBJ2-7, with D perhaps matching TRBD1 (5 bases). The germline V gene encodes CDR1 SGDLS and CDR2 YYNGEE. Trimming stripped 2 bases from V and 2 bases from J, with 8 bases between. CDR3 size: 13 residues. The CDR3 reads CASSVDSPYEQYF. In DNA, the CDR3 is TGTGCCAGCAGCGTCGACAGCCCCTACGAGCAGTACTTC.

The gene calls are TRBV9 and TRBJ1-5, with TRBD1 identical over 12 bases. With V trimmed by 5 bases and J by 5 bases, 14 bases remained unmatched. The CDR3 has 18 residues. Germline V gene sequence: CDR1 SGDLS, CDR2 YYNGEE. CDR3 sequence (DNA): TGTGCCAGCAGGCCTAACCGGGACAGGGGGCGCCGGGATCAGCCCCAGCATTTT. Protein: CASRPNRDRGRRDQPQHF.

This sequence joins TRBV7-9 and TRBJ1-2; no clear D. Germline CDR1 SEHNR, CDR2 FQNEAQ (reference sequence). V shed 5 bases and J shed 0 bases, with 19 bases lying between them. The CDR3 spans 17 residues. DNA of the CDR3: TGTGCCAGCAGCCATGATCTCCGACGGCCGACTAACTATGGCTACACCTTC. This sequence encodes CASSHDLRRPTNYGYTF. The full variable domain, its missing parts supplied by reference TRBV7-9 and TRBJ1-2, is DTGVSQNPRHKITKRGQNVTFRCDPISEHNRLYWYRQTLGQGPEFLTYFQNEAQLEKSRLLSDRFSAERPKGSFSTLEIQRTEQGDSAMYLCASSHDLRRPTNYGYTFGSGTRLTVV.

The gene calls are TRBV9 and TRBJ2-5; 7 nucleotides align to TRBD2. V shed 0 bases and J 5 bases; nucleotides not matched to a gene: 13. CDR1 is SGDLS, CDR2 YYNGEE, per germline. The CDR3 loop spans 17 amino acids. CDR3 DNA: TGTGCCAGCAGCGTAGCGGGTTTAGAGCGGGGATGGGAGACCCAGTACTTC. This sequence encodes CASSVAGLERGWETQYF.

The chain combines TRBV4-1 with TRBJ2-7; no clear D gene. The CDR3 is made up of 14 amino acids. V lost 2 bases, J lost 6 bases, and 14 bases lay in between. Germline V gene data show CDR1 as MGHRA and CDR2 as YSYEKL. Here the CDR3 reads CASSQSATPVEQYF. Here the CDR3 DNA reads TGCGCCAGCAGCCAATCGGCCACCCCCGTCGAGCAGTACTTC.